These 15 T cell receptor beta chains were sequenced from one sample in a study of blood T cells in healthy people across ages. Next came a second PCR, run for about 7 to 12 cycles, which used a sample-barcoded 5' primer along with a J-beta primer mix. TCRdb fed the 5' RACE reads into MiXCR, producing one record per CDR3 protein. In the table there are approximately 1.5 million distinct CDR3 sequences, roughly 43% of which are singletons. The source material was blood. These receptors were collected from a young woman in good health.

With regard to this clonotype: A much larger clone is a single base away; this may be a read error. The rearrangement uses TRBV30 and TRBJ2-7; D perhaps matches TRBD2 (5 bases). CDR3 length: 12 residues. V lost 8 bases and J 0 bases, leaving 11 bases between the germline ends. Germline V gene sequence: CDR1 GTSNPN, CDR2 SVGIG (reference sequence). Here the CDR3 DNA reads TGTGCCGAGAGGGTCTCCTCCTACGAGCAGTACTTC. Amino acid sequence: CAERVSSYEQYF.

The genes are TRBV20-1 and TRBJ2-5, with 12 bases lining up with TRBD2. Per germline, CDR1 DFQATT and CDR2 SNEGSKA (reference sequence). J was trimmed by 11 bases and V by 0 bases; bases with no gene match: 10. The CDR3 spans 15 residues. CDR3 in amino acids: CSARDPSGRDGEQYF. The CDR3 bases are TGCAGTGCTAGAGACCCTAGCGGGAGGGATGGTGAGCAGTACTTC.

The count of this clonotype is one. The chain joins TRBV14 to TRBJ2-1; no clear D. This CDR3 region has 13 residues. The germline gives CDR1 SGHDN, CDR2 FVKESK. Trimming took 4 bases from V and 8 from J, leaving 12 bases between them. The CDR3 protein is CASSPLDEDEQFF. The CDR3 DNA reads TGTGCCAGCAGCCCTCTGGACGAGGATGAGCAGTTCTTC.

Comment on this clonotype: At one boundary the junction diverges from the germline segment, which might be a read error. V and J are TRBV3-1 and TRBJ1-1; D remains unclear. This CDR3 spans 14 amino acids. Germline lookup yields CDR1 LGHDT and CDR2 YNNKEL (reference sequence). For the CDR3, the DNA is TGTGCCAACAGCCCCGTGGCAGGGAACACTGAAGCTTTCTTT. This encodes CANSPVAGNTEAFF.

The chain carries TRBV14 and TRBJ2-4; D perhaps matches TRBD2 (6 bases). The tail of the sequence fits TRBJ2-7 better, so the J call may be wrong. The CDR3 covers 15 residues. Germline CDR1 and CDR2: SGHDN and FVKESK. DNA for the CDR3: TGTGCCAGCAGCCAAGGGAGGTGGAGGGACCACGAGCAGTACTTC. Its translation: CASSQGRWRDHEQYF.

This chain connects TRBV6-5 to TRBJ1-6; D is unresolved. Per germline, CDR1 MNHEY and CDR2 SVGAGI. This CDR3 is built from 17 residues. V was cut by 0 bases and J by 9 bases, with 18 bases left in between. This CDR3 reads CASSYSIGVSPRSPLHF. CDR3 bases: TGTGCCAGCAGTTACTCGATTGGTGTGTCCCCCCGTTCACCCCTCCACTTT.

This clonotype has a handful of counts. This chain links TRBV29-1 with TRBJ2-5; D unclear. This CDR3 has 9 residues. The ends were cut back, 3 bases at V and 11 bases at J, with 7 bases in the middle. Per germline, CDR1 SQVTM and CDR2 ANQGSEA. The DNA of the CDR3 is TGCAGCGTTGACAATGAGCAGTACTTC. Translating gives CSVDNEQYF. Full variable domain (missing parts from reference TRBV29-1 and TRBJ2-5): SAVISQKPSRDICQRGTSLTIQCQVDSQVTMMFWYRQQPGQSLTLIATANQGSEATYESGFVIDKFPISRPNLTFSTLTVSNMSPEDSSIYLCSVDNEQYFGPGTRLLVL.

The chain joins TRBV7-2 to TRBJ2-5, with 9 bases matching TRBD2. CDR3 length equals 16 residues. J gave up 2 bases and V 7 bases, and 11 bases lay outside the gene matches. Per the germline V gene, CDR1 is SGHTA and CDR2 is FQGNSA. For the CDR3, the DNA is TGTGCCAGCATTAGACAAATAGCGGGAGTACAAGAGACCCAGTACTTC. Translated, it gives CASIRQIAGVQETQYF.

Notes on this clonotype: This may be a read error: a much more frequent sequence differs by one nucleotide. This chain joins TRBV20-1 and TRBJ1-2, with 7 bases lining up with TRBD1. Germline V gives CDR1 DFQATT, CDR2 SNEGSKA (reference sequence). The CDR3 is 13 amino acids. CDR3 protein: CGARGTGDYGYTF. CDR3 sequence (DNA): TGCGGTGCTAGGGGCACAGGGGACTATGGCTACACCTTC.

The chain employs TRBV15 and TRBJ1-3, with 7 bases aligning to TRBD1. This CDR3 is built from 16 residues. CDR1 is LNHNV, CDR2 YYDKDF, per germline (reference sequence). V shed 5 bases, J shed 0 bases, and the junction held 7 bases outside the gene matches. The CDR3 reads CATSDGDSYSGNTIYF. The CDR3 bases are TGTGCCACCAGCGACGGGGACAGTTACTCTGGAAACACCATATATTTT.

This clonotype showed up just once. V and J are TRBV11-2 and TRBJ2-7, with TRBD1 identical over 9 bases. This CDR3 comprises 14 residues. V shed 5 bases and J 2 bases; nucleotides not matched to a gene: 4. CDR1 is SGHAT and CDR2 is FQNNGV in the germline V gene. The DNA of the CDR3 is TGTGCCAGCAGCCCGCACAGGGGGCCCTACGAGCAGTACTTC. Protein product: CASSPHRGPYEQYF.

The J gene is TRBJ2-7, the V gene TRBV20-1, with 8 bases that match TRBD1. This CDR3 has 15 amino acids. Germline V CDR1 and CDR2: DFQATT, SNEGSKA (reference sequence). The trim removed 3 bases at V and 1 base at J, leaving 8 bases unmatched. The CDR3 DNA reads as TGCAGTGCTAGGAGGACAGGGTTGACTTCCTACGAGCAGTACTTC. This gives the protein CSARRTGLTSYEQYF.

This clonotype was seen only a few times. A junction end diverges from the germline sequence, so it may reflect a read error. The rearrangement joins TRBV27 to TRBJ2-1; 10 nucleotides agree with TRBD2. The CDR3 length is 15 residues. Germline lookup yields CDR1 MNHEY and CDR2 SMNVEV (reference sequence). Written as DNA, the CDR3 is TGTGCCACCAGTTTAGGGACTAGCGTTCGGGGTGAGCAGTTCTTC. It is translated as CATSLGTSVRGEQFF.

The chain has TRBV20-1 and TRBJ1-5; no firm D call. The germline V and J ends were trimmed by 4 bases and 5 bases, with 6 bases remaining between them. Germline V CDR1 and CDR2: DFQATT, SNEGSKA (reference sequence). The CDR3 spans 11 residues. CDR3 protein: CSANVHQPQHF. The CDR3 DNA sequence: TGCAGTGCTAACGTCCATCAGCCCCAGCATTTT.

In its sample, this clonotype was seen a few times. The chain couples TRBV6-1 to TRBJ2-7, with D maybe TRBD2 (5 bases). V lost 7 bases and J lost 4, with 14 bases in between. The CDR3 runs to 13 residues. The germline V gene encodes CDR1 MNHNS and CDR2 SASEGT. This CDR3 is CASTRRRLYEQYF. CDR3 bases: TGTGCCAGCACCAGACGGAGGCTATACGAGCAGTACTTC.